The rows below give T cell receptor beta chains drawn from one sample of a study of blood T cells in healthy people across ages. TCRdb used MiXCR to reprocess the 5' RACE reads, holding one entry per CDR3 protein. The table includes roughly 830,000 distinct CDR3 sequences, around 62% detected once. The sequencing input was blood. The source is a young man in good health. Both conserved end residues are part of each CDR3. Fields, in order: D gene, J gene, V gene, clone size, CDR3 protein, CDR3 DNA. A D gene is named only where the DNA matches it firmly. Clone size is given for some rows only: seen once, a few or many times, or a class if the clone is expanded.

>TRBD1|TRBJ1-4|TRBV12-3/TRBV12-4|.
CASSYDRGLSEKLFF
TGTGCCAGCAGTTATGACAGGGGGTTGTCTGAAAAACTGTTTTTT
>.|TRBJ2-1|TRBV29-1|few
CSAEGGWTYNEQFF
TGCAGCGCCGAGGGGGGATGGACCTACAATGAGCAGTTCTTC
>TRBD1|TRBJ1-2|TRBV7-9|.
CASSPRQGRVDGYTF
TGTGCCAGCAGCCCCCGACAGGGAAGGGTGGATGGCTACACCTTC
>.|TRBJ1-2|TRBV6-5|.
CASRRQMETYGYTF
TGTGCCAGCAGAAGGCAGATGGAAACATATGGCTACACCTTC
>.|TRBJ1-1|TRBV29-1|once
CSAPEGGSGTEAFF
TGCAGCGCCCCGGAGGGGGGCTCGGGCACTGAAGCTTTCTTT
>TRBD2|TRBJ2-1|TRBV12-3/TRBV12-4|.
CASSPGTSGEYNEQFF
TGTGCCAGCAGTCCCGGGACTAGCGGTGAATACAATGAGCAGTTCTTC
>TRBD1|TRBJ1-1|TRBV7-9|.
CASSHPYAGGINTEAFF
TGTGCCAGCAGCCACCCCTACGCAGGGGGAATAAACACTGAAGCTTTCTTT
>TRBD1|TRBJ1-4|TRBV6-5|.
CASSSGRNRGLNEKLFF
TGTGCCAGCAGTTCGGGGAGAAACAGGGGACTTAATGAAAAACTGTTTTTT
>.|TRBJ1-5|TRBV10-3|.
CAISESLENQPQHF
TGTGCCATCAGTGAGTCGCTGGAAAATCAGCCCCAGCATTTT
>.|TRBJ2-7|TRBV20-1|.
CSASPLASSYEQYF
TGCAGTGCCTCCCCATTAGCGAGCTCCTACGAGCAGTACTTC
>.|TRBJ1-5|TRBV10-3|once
CAISESTSRQPQHF
TGTGCCATCAGTGAGTCTACAAGTCGACAGCCCCAGCATTTT